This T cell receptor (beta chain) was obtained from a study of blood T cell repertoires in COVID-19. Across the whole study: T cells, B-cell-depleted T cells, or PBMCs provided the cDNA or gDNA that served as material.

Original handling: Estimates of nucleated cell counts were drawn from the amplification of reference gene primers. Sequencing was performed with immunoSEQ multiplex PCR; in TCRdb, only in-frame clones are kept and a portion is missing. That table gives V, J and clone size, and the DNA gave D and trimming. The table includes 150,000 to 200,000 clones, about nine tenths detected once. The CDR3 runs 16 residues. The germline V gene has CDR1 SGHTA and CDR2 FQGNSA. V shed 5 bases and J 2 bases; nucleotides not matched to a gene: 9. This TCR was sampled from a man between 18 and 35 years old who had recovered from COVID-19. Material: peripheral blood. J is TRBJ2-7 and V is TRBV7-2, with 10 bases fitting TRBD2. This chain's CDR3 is CASSRRLAGLTYEQYF. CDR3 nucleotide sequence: TGTGCCAGCAGCCGGCGACTAGCGGGTTTAACCTACGAGCAGTACTTC.